These 14 T cell receptor beta chains were sequenced from one sample in a study of cytomegalovirus exposure and HLA in healthy donors (dated by TCRdb to about 2017). To prepare the library, the immunoSEQ multiplex PCR assay was applied. For the multiplex PCR, a mixture combining 60 forward primers for TCR Vbeta segments and 13 reverse primers for TCR Jbeta segments was used. The clones in this table, taken by TCRdb from immuneACCESS, are in-frame only. Not every clone is retained; where verified, under half of the shortfall comes from an unresolved V gene, and the cause of the rest is unknown. This sample has nearly 200,000 clones in its table, and 82% of those were observed once. Roughly 0.098% of the sample rests with the top ten. Source material: PBMCs. The origin of the receptors is a boy between 2 and 15 years old in good health and CMV-seronegative.

The chain has TRBV2 and TRBJ1-2, with D possibly matching TRBD1 (6 bases). Germline loops: CDR1 SNHLY, CDR2 FYNNEI. Trimming pared 7 bases from V and 7 bases from J, leaving 13 bases between. The CDR3 length is 12 residues. This chain's CDR3 is CASTPGVGGYTF. The CDR3 nucleotides read TGTGCCAGCACGCCAGGGGTTGGTGGCTACACCTTC.

V usage is TRBV7-9 and J usage is TRBJ2-7, with 8 bases aligning to TRBD1. V lost 5 bases and J lost 5; bases outside the gene matches: 8. CDR3 length equals 14 residues. Per germline, CDR1 SEHNR and CDR2 FQNEAQ (reference sequence). Here the CDR3 reads CASSPRDRPNEQYF. The CDR3 nucleotides read TGTGCCAGCAGCCCGAGGGACAGGCCAAACGAGCAGTACTTC.

This CDR3 reads CASSYASRGGYTF. In DNA, the CDR3 is TGTGCCAGCAGTTACGCCTCTAGGGGTGGCTACACCTTC. The chain joins TRBV6-5 to TRBJ1-2, with D possibly being TRBD1 (5 bases). V lost 2 bases and J lost 7, with 11 bases in between. Germline-derived CDR1 and CDR2 are MNHEY and SVGAGI. This CDR3 is built from 13 residues.

The chain has TRBV7-8 and TRBJ1-1, with 7 bases matching TRBD1. V dropped 4 bases and J dropped 11; count of bases not matched to a gene: 13. This CDR3 region has 14 residues. Germline V gene sequence: CDR1 SGHVS, CDR2 FQNEAQ. This chain's CDR3 is CASSSPGTVTAAFF. In nucleotides, the CDR3 is TGTGCCAGCAGCTCCCCGGGGACAGTTACCGCCGCTTTCTTT.

The chain uses TRBV6-5 and TRBJ2-1, with D possibly TRBD1 on 5 matching bases. The CDR3 has 14 amino acids. With 4 bases removed from V and 15 bases from J, the gap between germline ends came to 22 bases. Germline loops: CDR1 MNHEY, CDR2 SVGAGI. DNA of the CDR3: TGTGCCAGCAGTTCCCAGGGAACGAGGTCTATTAGGTTCTTC. Protein sequence: CASSSQGTRSIRFF.

This clone came up a few times. CDR3 protein: CASSGGAGDTQYF. CDR3 DNA sequence: TGTGCCAGCAGCGGGGGGGCCGGGGATACGCAGTATTTT. J is TRBJ2-3 and V is TRBV7-2; weak D call: TRBD2 (7 bases). The CDR3 sequence is 13 residues long. Germline CDR1 reads SGHTA; CDR2 reads FQGNSA. Trimming took 5 bases from V and 6 from J, leaving 12 bases between them.

In this sample, this clone turned up once. The chain couples TRBV18 to TRBJ2-7; no firm D call. Trimming took 2 bases from V and 0 from J, leaving 8 bases between them. The germline gives CDR1 KGHSH, CDR2 LQKENI. CDR3 length: 14 residues. The CDR3 coding sequence is TGTGCCAGCTCACCAAACCCCAGCTCCTACGAGCAGTACTTC. This gives the protein CASSPNPSSYEQYF.

V is TRBV25-1 and J is TRBJ2-1; TRBD2 matches 11 bases. The V gene end was trimmed by 2 bases and the J gene end by 6 bases; junction bases not matched to a gene: 6. This CDR3 spans 16 amino acids. Germline assignment: CDR1 MGHDK and CDR2 SYGVNS. The DNA of the CDR3 is TGTGCCAGCAGTGAAGAGTACGGACTAGCGGGCAATGAGCAGTTCTTC. It codes for CASSEEYGLAGNEQFF.

The rearrangement joins TRBV21-1 to TRBJ2-1; no DNA check was done on the table's D call, TRBD2. TRBV21-1 is given as a pseudogene. The CDR3 runs 16 residues. Here the CDR3 DNA reads TGTGCCAGCAGCAAAGAGCGGGGGGGTTCCTACAATGAGCAGTTCTTC. Translating it yields CASSKERGGSYNEQFF.

This chain joins TRBV7-9 and TRBJ2-3; tentative D call: TRBD1 (5 bases). Per germline, CDR1 SEHNR and CDR2 FQNEAQ (reference sequence). This CDR3 has 12 amino acids. V shed 5 bases and J shed 3 bases, with 6 bases lying between them. The DNA of the CDR3 is TGTGCCAGCAGCCCAGGGACAGATACGCAGTATTTT. Protein product: CASSPGTDTQYF.

This rearrangement joins TRBV5-1 to TRBJ1-2; D is uncertain. Germline lookup yields CDR1 SGHRS and CDR2 YFSETQ. With 0 bases removed from V and 6 bases from J, the gap between germline ends came to 9 bases. This CDR3 has 13 amino acids. CDR3 sequence: CASSLAAGDGYTF. The CDR3 nucleotides are TGCGCCAGCAGCTTGGCGGCAGGCGATGGCTACACCTTC.

The chain recombines TRBV7-9 with TRBJ1-1; D perhaps matches TRBD1 (6 bases). Germline V gene data show CDR1 as SEHNR and CDR2 as FQNEAQ (reference sequence). Trimming stripped 2 bases from V and 6 bases from J, with 16 bases between. This CDR3 contains 15 residues. Written as DNA, the CDR3 is TGTGCCAGCAGCTTAAATGGGGCAGAGGGGGCTGAAGCTTTCTTT. It is translated as CASSLNGAEGAEAFF.

The chain employs TRBV9 and TRBJ1-2; D is perhaps TRBD1 (6 bases). The CDR3 contains 16 residues. The V end lost 0 bases, the J end lost 8 bases, and 20 bases lay between the germline ends. Germline CDR1 reads SGDLS; CDR2 reads YYNGEE. The CDR3 DNA is TGTGCCAGCAGCGTAGACCCACAGGGCCCCCGGGGCGGCTACACCTTC. Translated, it gives CASSVDPQGPRGGYTF.

This rearrangement joins TRBV15 to TRBJ2-3; 12 positions agree with TRBD2. CDR3 length equals 16 residues. CDR1 and CDR2 (germline): LNHNV, YYDKDF (reference sequence). Trimming took 1 base from V and 4 from J; bases not matched to a gene: 3. CDR3 residues: CATSRAGTSGSDTQYF. The CDR3 coding sequence is TGTGCCACCAGCAGAGCCGGGACTAGCGGGTCAGATACGCAGTATTTT.